Listed here is a single T cell receptor (beta chain). Its antigen remains unknown. The data were obtained in a study of cytomegalovirus exposure and HLA in healthy donors. Study-level points and caveats: The authors later linked a missense DCLRE1C variant to TCR beta V- and J-gene trimming.

The study ran its PCR with 60 Vbeta and 13 Jbeta primers. TCRdb keeps only in-frame clones here, not all; method: immunoSEQ multiplex PCR. The sample holds 50,000 or so clones, 65% to 80% seen once. This CDR3 contains 15 residues. With 8 bases removed from V and 5 bases from J, the gap between germline ends came to 21 bases. Germline CDR1 and CDR2: MDHEN and SYDVKM. The gene calls are TRBV28 and TRBJ1-1; the D is unclear. This sequence originates from a woman aged 45-60 years in good health and CMV-seronegative. Sequencing used PBMCs. Here the CDR3 DNA reads TGTGCCAGCGGGAGGTGGCCTAGAGTTGGGACTGAAGCTTTCTTT. Translation: CASGRWPRVGTEAFF.